The T cell receptor beta chain described here comes from a study of blood T cells in healthy people across ages. Whole-study findings and limits: Measured against age, TCR beta diversity per million T cells decreased in a roughly linear manner.

Details on this clonotype: What it binds is not known.

Then a second PCR, running about 7 to 11 cycles, was carried out with a sample-barcoded 5' primer and a J-beta primer mix. A template-switch adaptor with 12 random nucleotides tagged each cDNA molecule. TCRdb reprocessed the 5' RACE reads via MiXCR and lists one record per CDR3 protein. The data hold around 710,000 distinct CDR3 sequences, with 40% to 45% observed a single time. Caucasian individuals from Russia who were healthy and aged about 6 to 100 acted as donors. Per-sample PBMC isolation yielded at least 7 million cells. The receptor was derived from a woman aged 60-75 years in good health. The sequencing sample was made of blood.

CDR3 sequence: CSARDSLAYEQYF. In DNA form, the CDR3 reads TGCAGTGCTAGAGATAGCCTAGCTTACGAGCAGTACTTC. The chain is built from TRBV20-1 and TRBJ2-7; a possible D gene is TRBD2 (5 bases). Trimming left V 0 bases short and J 4 bases short, with 10 bases between. CDR1 is DFQATT and CDR2 is SNEGSKA in the germline V gene (reference sequence). The CDR3 has 13 residues.